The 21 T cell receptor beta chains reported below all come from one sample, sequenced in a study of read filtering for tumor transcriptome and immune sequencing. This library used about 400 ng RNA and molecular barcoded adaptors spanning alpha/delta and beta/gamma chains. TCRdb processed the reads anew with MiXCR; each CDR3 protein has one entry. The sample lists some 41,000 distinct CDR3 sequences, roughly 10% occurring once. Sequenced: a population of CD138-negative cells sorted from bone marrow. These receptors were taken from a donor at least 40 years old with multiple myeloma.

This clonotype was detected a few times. CDR3 sequence: CASSLAQASPEGYTF. The CDR3 coding sequence is TGCGCCAGCAGCTTGGCCCAGGCCTCACCAGAGGGCTACACCTTC. V and J are TRBV5-1 and TRBJ1-2; D gene unclear. Per germline, CDR1 SGHRS and CDR2 YFSETQ. Trimming shortened V by 0 bases and J by 8 bases, and 17 bases separated the two germline ends. The CDR3 is 15 residues long.

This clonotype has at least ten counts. The CDR3 coding sequence is TGTGCCAGCAGCCAAGAAGCCTGGTCCATCTATGGCTACACCTTC. This codes for CASSQEAWSIYGYTF. The V call is TRBV3-1, the J call TRBJ1-2; D unresolved. Trimming took off 0 bases at V and 4 bases at J, with 12 bases between the two ends. Germline V gene lookup returns CDR1 LGHDT and CDR2 YNNKEL (reference sequence). CDR3 length: 15 residues.

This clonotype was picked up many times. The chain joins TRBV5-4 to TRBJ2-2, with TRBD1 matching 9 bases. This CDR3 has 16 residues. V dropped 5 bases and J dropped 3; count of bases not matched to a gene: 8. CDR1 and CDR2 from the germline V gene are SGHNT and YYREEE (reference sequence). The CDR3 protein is CASSWKGQGHTGELFF. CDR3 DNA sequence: TGTGCCAGCAGTTGGAAGGGACAGGGTCACACCGGGGAGCTGTTTTTT.

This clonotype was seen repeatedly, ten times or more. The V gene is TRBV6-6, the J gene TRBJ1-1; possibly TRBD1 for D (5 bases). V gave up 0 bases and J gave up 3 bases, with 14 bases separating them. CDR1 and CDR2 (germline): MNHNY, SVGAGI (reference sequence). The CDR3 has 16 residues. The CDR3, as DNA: TGTGCCAGCAGTTACTCGGGGGGGAATTTCGACACTGAAGCTTTCTTT. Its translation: CASSYSGGNFDTEAFF.

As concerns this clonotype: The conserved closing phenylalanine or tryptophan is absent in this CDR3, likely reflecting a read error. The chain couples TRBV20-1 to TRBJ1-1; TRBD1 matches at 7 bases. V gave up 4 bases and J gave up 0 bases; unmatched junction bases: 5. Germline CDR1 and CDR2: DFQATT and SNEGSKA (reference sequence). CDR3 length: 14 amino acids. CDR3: CSAKTTGMNTEAFL. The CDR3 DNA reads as TGCAGTGCTAAGACGACAGGGATGAACACTGAAGCTTTCCTT.

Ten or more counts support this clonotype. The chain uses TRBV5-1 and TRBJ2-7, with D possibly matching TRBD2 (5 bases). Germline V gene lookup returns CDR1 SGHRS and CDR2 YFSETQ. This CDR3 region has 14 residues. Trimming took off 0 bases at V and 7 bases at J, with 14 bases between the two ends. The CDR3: CASSLALGIAEQYF. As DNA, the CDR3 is TGCGCCAGCAGCTTGGCCCTTGGGATAGCGGAGCAGTACTTC.

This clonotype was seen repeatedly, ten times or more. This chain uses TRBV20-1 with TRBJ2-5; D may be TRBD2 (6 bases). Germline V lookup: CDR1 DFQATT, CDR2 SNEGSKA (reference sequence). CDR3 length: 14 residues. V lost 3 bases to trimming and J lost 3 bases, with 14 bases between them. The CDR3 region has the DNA TGCAGTGCTAGCTCATTGGGCGGGAAAGAGACCCAGTACTTC. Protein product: CSASSLGGKETQYF.

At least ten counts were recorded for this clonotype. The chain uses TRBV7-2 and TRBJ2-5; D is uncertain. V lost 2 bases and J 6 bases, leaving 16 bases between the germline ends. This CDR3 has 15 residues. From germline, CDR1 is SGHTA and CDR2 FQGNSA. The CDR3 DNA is TGTGCCAGCAGCTTACGTGGCGGCTCCCAGCAGACCCAGTACTTC. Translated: CASSLRGGSQQTQYF.

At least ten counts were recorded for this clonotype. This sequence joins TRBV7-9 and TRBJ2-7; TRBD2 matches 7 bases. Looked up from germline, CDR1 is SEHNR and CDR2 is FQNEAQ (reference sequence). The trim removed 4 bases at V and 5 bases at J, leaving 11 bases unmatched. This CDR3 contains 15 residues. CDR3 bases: TGTGCCAGCAGCTCCTCGGCCCTGGGGAGGGACGAGCAGTACTTC. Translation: CASSSSALGRDEQYF.

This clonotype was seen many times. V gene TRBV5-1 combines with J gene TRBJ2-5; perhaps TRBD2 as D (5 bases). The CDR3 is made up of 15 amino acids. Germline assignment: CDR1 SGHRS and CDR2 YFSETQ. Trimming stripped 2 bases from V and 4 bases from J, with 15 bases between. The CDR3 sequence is CASSFGLSWAETQYF. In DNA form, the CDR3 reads TGCGCCAGCAGCTTCGGACTCTCCTGGGCAGAGACCCAGTACTTC. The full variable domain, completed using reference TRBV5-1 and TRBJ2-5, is KAGVTQTPRYLIKTRGQQVTLSCSPISGHRSVSWYQQTPGQGLQFLFEYFSETQRNKGNFPGRFSGRQFSNSRSEMNVSTLELGDSALYLCASSFGLSWAETQYFGPGTRLLVL.

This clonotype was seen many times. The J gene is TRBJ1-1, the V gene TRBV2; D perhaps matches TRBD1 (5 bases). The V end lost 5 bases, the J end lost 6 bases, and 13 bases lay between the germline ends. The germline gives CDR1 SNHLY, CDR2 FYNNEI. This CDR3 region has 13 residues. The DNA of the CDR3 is TGTGCCAGCAGTCGAGATGGGGGATCTGAAGCTTTCTTT. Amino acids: CASSRDGGSEAFF.

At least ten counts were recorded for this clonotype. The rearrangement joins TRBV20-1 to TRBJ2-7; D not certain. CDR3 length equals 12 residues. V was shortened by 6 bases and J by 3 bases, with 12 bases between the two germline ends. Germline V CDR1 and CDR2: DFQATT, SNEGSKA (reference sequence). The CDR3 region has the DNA TGCAGTGCGACCCGTCAGGTCTACGAGCAGTACTTC. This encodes CSATRQVYEQYF.

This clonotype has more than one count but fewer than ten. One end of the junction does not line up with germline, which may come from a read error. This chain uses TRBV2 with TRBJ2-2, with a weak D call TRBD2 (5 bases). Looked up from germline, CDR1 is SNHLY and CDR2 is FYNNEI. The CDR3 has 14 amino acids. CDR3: CASTTEANAGELFF. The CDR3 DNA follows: TGTGCCAGCACTACGGAGGCGAACGCCGGGGAGCTGTTTTTT.

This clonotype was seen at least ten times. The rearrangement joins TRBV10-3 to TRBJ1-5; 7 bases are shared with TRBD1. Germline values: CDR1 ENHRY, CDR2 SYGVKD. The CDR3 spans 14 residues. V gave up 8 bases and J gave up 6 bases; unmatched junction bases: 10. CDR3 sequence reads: CAIRDRDPSQPQHF. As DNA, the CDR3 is TGTGCCATCCGAGACAGGGATCCAAGTCAGCCCCAGCATTTT.

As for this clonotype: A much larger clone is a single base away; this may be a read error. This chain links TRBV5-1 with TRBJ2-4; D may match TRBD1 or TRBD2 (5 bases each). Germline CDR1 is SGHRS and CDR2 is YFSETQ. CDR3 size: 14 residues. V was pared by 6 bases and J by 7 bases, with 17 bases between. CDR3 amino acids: CASNWGSERNIQYF. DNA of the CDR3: TGCGCCAGCAACTGGGGGTCTGAGAGGAACATTCAGTACTTC.

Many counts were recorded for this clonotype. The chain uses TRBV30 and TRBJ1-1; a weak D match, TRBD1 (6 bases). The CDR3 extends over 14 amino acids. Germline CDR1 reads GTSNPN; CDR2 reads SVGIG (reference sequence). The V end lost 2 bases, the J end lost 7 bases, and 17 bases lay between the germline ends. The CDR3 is CAWSPNGRGSEAFF. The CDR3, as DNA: TGTGCCTGGAGTCCTAATGGCAGGGGAAGTGAAGCTTTCTTT. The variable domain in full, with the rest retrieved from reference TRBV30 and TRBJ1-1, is SQTIHQWPATLVQPVGSPLSLECTVEGTSNPNLYWYRQAAGRGLQLLFYSVGIGQISSEVPQNLSASRPQDRQFILSSKKLLLSDSGFYLCAWSPNGRGSEAFFGQGTRLTVV.

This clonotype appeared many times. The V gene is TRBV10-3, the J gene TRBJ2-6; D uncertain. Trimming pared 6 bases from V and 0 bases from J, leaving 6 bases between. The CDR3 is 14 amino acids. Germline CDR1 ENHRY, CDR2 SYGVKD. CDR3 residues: CAIRDASGANVLTF. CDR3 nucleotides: TGTGCCATCAGGGACGCCTCTGGGGCCAACGTCCTGACTTTC.

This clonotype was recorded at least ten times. The DNA of the CDR3 is TGTGCCAGCCGACCGACAGCCGGGGAGACCCAGTACTTC. This gives the protein CASRPTAGETQYF. The genes are TRBV27 and TRBJ2-5; TRBD1 might be the D (5 bases). Trimming stripped 8 bases from V and 5 bases from J, with 15 bases between. CDR1 is MNHEY and CDR2 is SMNVEV in the germline V gene (reference sequence). The CDR3 extends over 13 amino acids.

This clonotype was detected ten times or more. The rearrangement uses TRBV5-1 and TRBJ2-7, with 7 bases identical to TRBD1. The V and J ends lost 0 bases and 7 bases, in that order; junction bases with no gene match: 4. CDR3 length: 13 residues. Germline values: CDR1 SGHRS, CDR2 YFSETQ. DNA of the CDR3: TGCGCCAGCAGCTTGGGACAGGGACAAGAGCAGTACTTC. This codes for CASSLGQGQEQYF.

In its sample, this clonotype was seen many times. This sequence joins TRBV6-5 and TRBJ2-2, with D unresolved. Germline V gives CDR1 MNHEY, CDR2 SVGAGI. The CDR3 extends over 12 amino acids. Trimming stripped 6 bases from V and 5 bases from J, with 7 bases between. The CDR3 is CASRELTGELFF. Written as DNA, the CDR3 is TGTGCCAGCAGAGAACTAACCGGGGAGCTGTTTTTT.

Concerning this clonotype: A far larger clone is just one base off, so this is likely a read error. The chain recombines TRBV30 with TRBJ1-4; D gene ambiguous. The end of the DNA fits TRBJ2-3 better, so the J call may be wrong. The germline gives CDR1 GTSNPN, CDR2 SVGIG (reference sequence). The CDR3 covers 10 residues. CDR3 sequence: CAWGLNLQYF. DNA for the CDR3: TGTGCCTGGGGGCTGAATCTGCAGTATTTT.